The clone carrying this T cell receptor (beta chain) occurred many times. The source of the sample is a study of regulatory T cells in long-lasting Graves disease. Between the trimmed V and J ends, which lost 4 bases and 9 bases, there was a span of 19 bases. The CDR3 runs 15 residues. The V gene's germline CDR1 is MNHEY and CDR2 SVGEGT. According to the study, TCR beta libraries were built with iRepertoire HTBI primers and CDR3-region Arm-PCR. TCRdb fed the multiplex PCR reads into MiXCR, producing one record per CDR3 protein. The data show 510,000 or so distinct CDR3 sequences, more than 10% seen once. Time point here: newly diagnosed GD, antithyroid drugs for less than 3 months. After RNA was extracted from PBMCs, the TCR library was made from it. These data also formed part of another study, on T cells in Graves' hyperthyroidism and ophthalmopathy.

This chain links TRBV6-2 or TRBV6-3 with TRBJ2-1; D uncertain. This material consisted of peripheral blood mononuclear cells (PBMCs), taken at new diagnosis, from a patient treated with antithyroid drugs. The TCR comes from a woman aged 25 to 39 with Graves disease. CDR3 nucleotides: TGTGCCAGCAGTTTTGTTTTAAGGAGACCAGGTGAGCAGTTCTTC. It translates to CASSFVLRRPGEQFF.